This T cell receptor beta chain is drawn from a study of identical twins. Study outcomes and limitations: Researchers reported weaker excess twin sharing in beta out-of-frame sequences.

V lost 1 base and J lost 6, with 16 bases in between. CDR3 size: 15 residues. Germline assignment: CDR1 SGHAT and CDR2 FQNNGV. About this clonotype itself: Its target is unknown.

Each CDR3 protein gets one entry after TCRdb re-called the 5' RACE reads with MiXCR. The table lists roughly 1,500,000 distinct CDR3 sequences, roughly 35% of them singletons. The TCR comes from a newborn girl in good health. The gene calls are TRBV11-2 and TRBJ2-7; D gene uncertain. Sequencing was performed on cord blood. The CDR3 DNA sequence: TGTGCCAGCAGCTTAGTTGGGGTAGCTTTTTCCGAGCAGTACTTC. Its protein is CASSLVGVAFSEQYF.